This TCR beta chain was profiled in a study of Graves' ophthalmopathy and Graves' hyperthyroidism. TCR beta CDR3 amplification used RNA transcripts. In the first round, RT-PCR was carried out with HTBI primers, and a multiplex PCR formed the second round. TCRdb redid the calling of the multiplex PCR reads with MiXCR, one entry per CDR3 protein. The sample includes 600,000 to 950,000 distinct CDR3 sequences, 35% to 50% seen only once; the top ten take around 40%. In the case of this clonotype: Its specificity is not known.

Physicians reached a diagnosis by relying on clinical symptoms, serum thyroxine, TRAb, thyroid ultrasound and orbital computed tomography. Study observations and caveats: With around 69% sensitivity and about 74% specificity, the model predicted ophthalmopathy progression.

The J segment lost 0 bases and the V segment lost 4 bases, leaving 7 bases of the junction unmatched. In germline, CDR1 is LNHDA, CDR2 SQIVND (reference sequence). The CDR3 extends over 17 amino acids. The sequenced material came from peripheral blood. The chain combines TRBV19 with TRBJ1-1, with TRBD1 identical over 11 bases. The receptor was derived from an adult man with Graves' ophthalmopathy. Here the CDR3 reads CASSTSDRGPLNTEAFF. The CDR3 nucleotides are TGTGCCAGTAGTACTTCGGACAGGGGGCCGTTGAACACTGAAGCTTTCTTT.